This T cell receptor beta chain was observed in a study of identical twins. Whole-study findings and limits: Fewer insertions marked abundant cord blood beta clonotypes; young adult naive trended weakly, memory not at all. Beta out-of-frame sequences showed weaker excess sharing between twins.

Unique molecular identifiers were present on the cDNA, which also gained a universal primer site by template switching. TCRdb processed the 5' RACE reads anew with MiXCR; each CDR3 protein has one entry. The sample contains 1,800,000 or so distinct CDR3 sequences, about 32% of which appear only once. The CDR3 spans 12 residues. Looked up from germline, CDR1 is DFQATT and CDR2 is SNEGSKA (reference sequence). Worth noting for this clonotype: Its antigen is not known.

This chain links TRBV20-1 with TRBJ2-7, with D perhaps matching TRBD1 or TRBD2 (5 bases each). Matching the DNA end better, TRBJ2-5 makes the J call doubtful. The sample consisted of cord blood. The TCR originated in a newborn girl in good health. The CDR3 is CSASSGAETQYF. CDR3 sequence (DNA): TGCAGTGCTAGTTCCGGGGCCGAGACCCAGTACTTC.